This T cell receptor beta chain was obtained from a study of blood T cells in healthy people across ages. Trimming shortened V by 0 bases and J by 5 bases, and 8 bases separated the two germline ends. The CDR3 runs 14 residues. The germline gives CDR1 SGHTA, CDR2 FQGNSA. This clonotype showed up many times. Its antigen remains unknown. Using a J-beta primer mix together with a sample-barcoded 5' primer, a second PCR was run for roughly 7 to 11 cycles. One entry per CDR3 protein, called by TCRdb with MiXCR from the 5' RACE reads. The sample yields 800,000 to 950,000 distinct CDR3 sequences, about 37% seen once. Study-wide results and limits: Percentage of naive T cells showed a strong correlation with TCR beta diversity. Unsorted PBMC input precluded a conclusive naive versus antigen-experienced comparison.

Material: blood. The sequence came from a man in his late teens or twenties in good health. The V and J genes are TRBV7-2 and TRBJ2-1; D tentatively reads TRBD1 or TRBD2 (5 bases each). The DNA for the CDR3 is TGTGCCAGCAGCTTAGCGGGGGACCACAATGAGCAGTTCTTC. It is translated as CASSLAGDHNEQFF.